Following are 23 T cell receptor beta chains from one sample sequenced in a study of T cell responses to AZD1222 COVID-19 vaccine. Clones were sequenced by immunoSEQ multiplex PCR, and TCRdb holds only the in-frame ones, with some missing. The sample yields about 150,000 clones, 80% to 90% seen once. Source: peripheral blood, taken on day 0 of AZD1222 vaccination. These receptor sequences come from an adult in good health.

The genes are TRBV7-6 and TRBJ1-6; the D gene is possibly TRBD1 (5 bases). Germline-derived CDR1 and CDR2 are SGHVS and FNYEAQ. This CDR3 comprises 14 residues. Trimming stripped 4 bases from V and 6 bases from J, with 10 bases between. The CDR3 loop is CASSSRGRNSPLHF. The CDR3, as DNA: TGTGCCAGCAGCTCACGGGGCCGTAATTCACCCCTCCACTTT.

This chain connects TRBV20-1 to TRBJ2-4; no clear D gene. Germline-derived CDR1 and CDR2 are DFQATT and SNEGSKA (reference sequence). V dropped 0 bases and J dropped 8 bases, with 2 bases sitting between them. The CDR3 spans 10 residues. CDR3 region: CSARDYIQYF. Here the CDR3 DNA reads TGCAGTGCTAGAGACTACATTCAGTACTTC.

The chain uses TRBV9 and TRBJ1-5, with D unclear. This CDR3 comprises 15 residues. Germline values: CDR1 SGDLS, CDR2 YYNGEE. Trimming removed 0 bases at V and 3 bases at J, with 10 bases between. The CDR3 reads CASSVGPKTNQPQHF. CDR3 in DNA: TGTGCCAGCAGCGTAGGCCCTAAAACCAATCAGCCCCAGCATTTT.

J is TRBJ2-5 and V is TRBV5-1; perhaps D is TRBD1 or TRBD2 (5 bases each). Trimming cost V 7 bases and J 3 bases, with 16 bases left between them. This CDR3 comprises 14 residues. Germline V gene lookup returns CDR1 SGHRS and CDR2 YFSETQ. CDR3 amino acids: CASRVGTGEETQYF. The CDR3 nucleotides read TGCGCCAGCCGGGTCGGGACCGGGGAAGAGACCCAGTACTTC.

Note on this clone: An end of the junction does not agree with germline; a read error may underlie this. This chain uses TRBV7-7 with TRBJ2-5; D unclear. The CDR3 length is 15 residues. Germline assignment: CDR1 SSHAT and CDR2 FNYEAQ (reference sequence). CDR3 DNA sequence: TGTGCTAGCAGCAACTCCGACTGGGCCGGGGAGACCCAGTACTTC. The encoded protein is CASSNSDWAGETQYF. Complete variable domain (other parts from reference TRBV7-7 and TRBJ2-5): GAGVSQSPRYKVTKRGQDVTLRCDPISSHATLYWYQQALGQGPEFLTYFNYEAQPDKSGLPSDRFSAERPEGSISTLTIQRTEQRDSAMYRCASSNSDWAGETQYFGPGTRLLVL.

V usage is TRBV21-1 and J usage is TRBJ1-1; the table's D call TRBD1 went unverified against the DNA. TRBV21-1 represents a pseudogene. The CDR3 is 22 amino acids. CDR3 nucleotide sequence: TGTGCCAGCAGCAAAGTAATTCAGCTACAGGGCCCTGGTCCATATTCTAAGGATGAAGCTTTCTTT. Its protein product is CASSKVIQLQGPGPYSKDEAFF.

This chain joins TRBV11-2 and TRBJ2-7, with D tentatively TRBD2 (5 bases). V was shortened by 0 bases and J by 7 bases, with 13 bases between the two germline ends. The CDR3 runs 14 residues. Germline V gene data show CDR1 as SGHAT and CDR2 as FQNNGV. CDR3 DNA: TGTGCCAGCAGCTTAGATGTAGTGACGGGAGAGCAGTACTTC. Translation: CASSLDVVTGEQYF.

The chain carries TRBV6-5 and TRBJ1-1, with no clear D. This CDR3 is 12 amino acids long. CDR1 and CDR2 from the germline V gene are MNHEY and SVGAGI. Trimming left V 0 bases short and J 8 bases short, with 7 bases between. In nucleotides, the CDR3 is TGTGCCAGCAGTTACTCGAACAAGGAAGCTTTCTTT. Translating gives CASSYSNKEAFF.

The chain has TRBV23-1 and TRBJ2-7; possibly TRBD1 for D (6 bases). TRBV23-1 is marked as an open reading frame, function uncertain. This CDR3 has 13 amino acids. The V end was cut by 5 bases, the J end by 1 base, with 9 bases between. The DNA for the CDR3 is TGCGCCAGCAGTAGGACAGATTCCTACGAGCAGTACTTC. As protein: CASSRTDSYEQYF.

On this clone itself: Other DNA sequences in the same sample also yield this CDR3. This chain joins TRBV5-1 and TRBJ2-5, with D possibly being TRBD2 (6 bases). Trimming pared 4 bases from V and 1 base from J, leaving 8 bases between. CDR3 length equals 13 residues. Germline V CDR1 and CDR2: SGHRS, YFSETQ. The CDR3 sequence: CASSLGSQETQYF. In DNA, the CDR3 is TGCGCCAGCAGCCTCGGGAGCCAAGAGACCCAGTACTTC.

V and J are TRBV14 and TRBJ1-3; D is perhaps TRBD1 (5 bases). The V gene's germline CDR1 is SGHDN and CDR2 FVKESK. Trimming pared 0 bases from V and 2 bases from J, leaving 11 bases between. The CDR3 contains 16 residues. The CDR3 bases are TGTGCCAGCAGCCAAGATTGGGGCAGAGCTGGAAACACCATATATTTT. It specifies CASSQDWGRAGNTIYF. Filled out from reference TRBV14 and TRBJ1-3, the complete variable domain reads EAGVTQFPSHSVIEKGQTVTLRCDPISGHDNLYWYRRVMGKEIKFLLHFVKESKQDESGMPNNRFLAERTGGTYSTLKVQPAELEDSGVYFCASSQDWGRAGNTIYFGEGSWLTVV.

The genes are TRBV4-1 and TRBJ1-4; D may be TRBD1 (5 bases). Trimming shortened V by 6 bases and J by 5 bases, and 10 bases separated the two germline ends. Germline V gene sequence: CDR1 MGHRA, CDR2 YSYEKL. The CDR3 loop spans 13 amino acids. Here the CDR3 DNA reads TGCGCCAGCAGTTTTACAGGAAATGAAAAACTGTTTTTT. Residues: CASSFTGNEKLFF.

The chain employs TRBV19 and TRBJ1-5; 7 positions agree with TRBD1. V gave up 3 bases and J gave up 6 bases; unmatched junction bases: 14. CDR3 length equals 17 residues. Germline lookup yields CDR1 LNHDA and CDR2 SQIVND (reference sequence). CDR3 nucleotide sequence: TGTGCCAGTAGTATGAGCGGCAGGGGGGCCCTAGGTCAGCCCCAGCATTTT. Its protein is CASSMSGRGALGQPQHF.

The V call is TRBV19, the J call TRBJ1-6; 8 positions agree with TRBD1. Per the germline V gene, CDR1 is LNHDA and CDR2 is SQIVND (reference sequence). The CDR3 is 20 residues long. The trim removed 4 bases at V and 0 bases at J, leaving 14 bases unmatched. In DNA form, the CDR3 reads TGTGCCAGTAGTACCAGTCTGGGGACAGGAGAATTCTCCTATAATTCACCCCTCCACTTT. Translated, it gives CASSTSLGTGEFSYNSPLHF.

The chain couples TRBV15 to TRBJ1-1; D not resolved. CDR1 and CDR2 from the germline V gene are LNHNV and YYDKDF (reference sequence). The CDR3 is 13 amino acids. The V end lost 0 bases, the J end lost 6 bases, and 8 bases lay between the germline ends. The DNA for the CDR3 is TGTGCCACCAGCAGAGATTTGGCAGCTGAAGCTTTCTTT. Translating it yields CATSRDLAAEAFF.

The chain couples TRBV2 to TRBJ1-2; D possibly corresponds to TRBD1 (5 bases). V gave up 6 bases and J gave up 4 bases, with 15 bases separating them. The CDR3 consists of 14 residues. Germline V gene lookup returns CDR1 SNHLY and CDR2 FYNNEI. This chain's CDR3 is CASSSQGASYGYTF. The CDR3 DNA is TGTGCCAGCAGCAGCCAGGGTGCCTCCTATGGCTACACCTTC. Filled out from reference TRBV2 and TRBJ1-2, the complete variable domain reads EPEVTQTPSHQVTQMGQEVILRCVPISNHLYFYWYRQILGQKVEFLVSFYNNEISEKSEIFDDQFSVERPDGSNFTLKIRSTKLEDSAMYFCASSSQGASYGYTFGSGTRLTVV.

The chain's CDR3 is CASSYSGQGYGYTF. CDR3 nucleotides: TGTGCCAGCAGTTACTCCGGCCAGGGCTATGGCTACACCTTC. The gene calls are TRBV6-6 and TRBJ1-2; D may be TRBD1 (5 bases). Per germline, CDR1 MNHNY and CDR2 SVGAGI (reference sequence). The CDR3 is 14 residues long. The V end was cut by 0 bases, the J end by 4 bases, with 9 bases between.

V and J are TRBV7-9 and TRBJ2-5; 8 bases agree with TRBD1. Germline V gene sequence: CDR1 SEHNR, CDR2 FQNEAQ (reference sequence). V trimming: 5 bases; J trimming: 4 bases; junction bases outside the gene matches: 3. This CDR3 comprises 13 residues. In nucleotides, the CDR3 is TGTGCCAGCAGCCCCAGGGGGCCAGAGACCCAGTACTTC. This translates into CASSPRGPETQYF.

The J gene is TRBJ1-1, the V gene TRBV5-1, with TRBD1 matching 9 bases. V lost 5 bases to trimming and J lost 3 bases; unmatched junction nucleotides: 11. The CDR3 has 16 amino acids. Germline CDR1 reads SGHRS; CDR2 reads YFSETQ. CDR3 sequence (DNA): TGCGCCAGCAGAGAACCGGGACAGGGCGAGTACACTGAAGCTTTCTTT. This codes for CASREPGQGEYTEAFF.

CDR3 sequence (DNA): TGTGCCAGTGGGCTCGGGACAGGGGGCTCCGGGGAGCTGTTTTTT. Protein sequence: CASGLGTGGSGELFF. This chain joins TRBV2 and TRBJ2-2; 12 bases fit TRBD1. The length of the CDR3 is 15 residues. Germline V lookup: CDR1 SNHLY, CDR2 FYNNEI. Losses at the gene ends were 9 bases for V and 6 bases for J; bases not matched to a gene: 8.

CDR3 DNA sequence: TGTGCCAGCAGTGAAGCGGTGGGAGGCAATCAGCCCCAGCATTTT. It is translated as CASSEAVGGNQPQHF. The chain couples TRBV6-1 to TRBJ1-5; D is uncertain. V lost 0 bases and J lost 2, with 8 bases in between. Germline V gene lookup returns CDR1 MNHNS and CDR2 SASEGT. The CDR3 sequence is 15 residues long.

This chain joins TRBV9 and TRBJ2-7, with a tentative D call TRBD1 (5 bases). Per germline, CDR1 SGDLS and CDR2 YYNGEE. CDR3 length: 14 amino acids. V was cut by 3 bases and J by 5 bases, with 15 bases left in between. CDR3 in amino acids: CASSAPRAPNEQYF. The CDR3 region has the DNA TGTGCCAGCAGCGCCCCCAGGGCCCCTAACGAGCAGTACTTC. The variable domain in full, with the rest retrieved from reference TRBV9 and TRBJ2-7, is DSGVTQTPKHLITATGQRVTLRCSPRSGDLSVYWYQQSLDQGLQFLIQYYNGEERAKGNILERFSAQQFPDLHSELNLSSLELGDSALYFCASSAPRAPNEQYFGPGTRLTVT.

The V and J genes are TRBV5-4 and TRBJ2-2, with no clear D. In germline, CDR1 is SGHNT, CDR2 YYREEE (reference sequence). This CDR3 is built from 13 residues. Trimming left V 6 bases short and J 1 base short, with 7 bases between. In DNA, the CDR3 is TGTGCCAGCAACCCCGTGAACACCGGGGAGCTGTTTTTT. Translated: CASNPVNTGELFF. Drawing the rest from reference TRBV5-4 and TRBJ2-2, the complete variable domain is ETGVTQSPTHLIKTRGQQVTLRCSSQSGHNTVSWYQQALGQGPQFIFQYYREEENGRGNFPPRFSGLQFPNYSSELNVNALELDDSALYLCASNPVNTGELFFGEGSRLTVL.